Listed below are T cell receptor beta chains from one sample, sequenced in a study of technical replicates of blood from several donors. Only in-frame clones appear in the TCRdb table, and some are missing; sequencing was by immunoSEQ multiplex PCR. Here the sample spans about 98,000 clones, approximately 94% being singletons. The sequencing input was T cells isolated from PBMCs. The receptor set was obtained from a human donor in good health. Each CDR3 is given without its conserved first and last residue.

j_call: TRBJ1-4
v_call: TRBV29-1
cdr3_aa: SVEDFSATNEKLF

j_call: TRBJ2-1
v_call: TRBV4-2
cdr3_aa: ASSQGLAGSDEQF

j_call: TRBJ2-1
v_call: TRBV6-5
cdr3_aa: ASSYSTGETEQF

j_call: TRBJ2-7
v_call: TRBV5-4
cdr3_aa: ASSFAGGVTDEQY

j_call: TRBJ2-7
v_call: TRBV2
cdr3_aa: ASSRTGEAPSYEQY

j_call: TRBJ2-1
v_call: TRBV6-1
cdr3_aa: ASSTRNNEQF

j_call: TRBJ1-1
v_call: TRBV18
cdr3_aa: ASSLPGLNTEAF

j_call: TRBJ1-1
v_call: TRBV5-1
cdr3_aa: ASSAEQGSNTEAF

j_call: TRBJ2-3
v_call: TRBV5-6
cdr3_aa: ASSPIAGSTDTQY

j_call: TRBJ2-3
v_call: TRBV14
cdr3_aa: ASSSPGAPGDTQY

j_call: TRBJ1-2
v_call: TRBV6-5
cdr3_aa: ASSYSTGFYGYT

j_call: TRBJ1-5
v_call: TRBV6-1
cdr3_aa: ASSELGQPVNQPQH

j_call: TRBJ1-2
v_call: TRBV18
cdr3_aa: ASSLAQGGIYGYT

j_call: TRBJ2-1
v_call: TRBV2
cdr3_aa: ASSAVTQGVDEQF

j_call: TRBJ1-4
v_call: TRBV6-6
cdr3_aa: ATLRGANEKLF

j_call: TRBJ2-1
v_call: TRBV5-1
cdr3_aa: ASSLAGRGMDNEQF

j_call: TRBJ2-3
v_call: TRBV6-5
cdr3_aa: ASSLQGADTQY

j_call: TRBJ1-1
v_call: TRBV13
cdr3_aa: ASSSLDEAF

j_call: TRBJ1-1
v_call: TRBV2
cdr3_aa: ASGGGSFTEAF

j_call: TRBJ2-7
v_call: TRBV27
cdr3_aa: AGSFIDSSSYEQY

j_call: TRBJ2-1
v_call: TRBV19
cdr3_aa: ASSISPRYNEQF

j_call: TRBJ1-1
v_call: TRBV7-3
cdr3_aa: ASSSWTVSTEAF

j_call: TRBJ2-5
v_call: TRBV4-1
cdr3_aa: ASSQDGGSRAETQY

j_call: TRBJ2-1
v_call: TRBV7-9
cdr3_aa: ASSPNLWQF

j_call: TRBJ2-7
v_call: TRBV28
cdr3_aa: ASSRGQPYEQY

j_call: TRBJ2-7
v_call: TRBV28
cdr3_aa: ASSGAETASYEQY

j_call: TRBJ1-2
v_call: TRBV7-9
cdr3_aa: ASSLGAVNGYT

j_call: TRBJ2-3
v_call: TRBV5-1
cdr3_aa: ASTPGWDTDTQY

j_call: TRBJ2-7
v_call: TRBV11-2
cdr3_aa: ASSRTGTSFSYEQY

j_call: TRBJ2-1
v_call: TRBV10-3
cdr3_aa: AIGTGKNSEQF

j_call: TRBJ2-3
v_call: TRBV10-1
cdr3_aa: ASSESLRTDTQY

j_call: TRBJ1-2
v_call: TRBV28
cdr3_aa: ASSQGIGQGYT

j_call: TRBJ1-3
v_call: TRBV5-1
cdr3_aa: ASSLVPQGTGNTIY

j_call: TRBJ1-2
v_call: TRBV6-5
cdr3_aa: ASSYGQAGGYT

j_call: TRBJ1-2
v_call: TRBV29-1
cdr3_aa: SVETLVDRGYT

j_call: TRBJ1-2
v_call: TRBV9
cdr3_aa: ASSSRPRGGYGYT

j_call: TRBJ2-5
v_call: TRBV10-1
cdr3_aa: ASSESNSAQGETQY

j_call: TRBJ1-2
v_call: TRBV7-2
cdr3_aa: ASSLGGDWVRTYGYT

j_call: TRBJ2-7
v_call: TRBV27
cdr3_aa: ASSSGLADTYEQY